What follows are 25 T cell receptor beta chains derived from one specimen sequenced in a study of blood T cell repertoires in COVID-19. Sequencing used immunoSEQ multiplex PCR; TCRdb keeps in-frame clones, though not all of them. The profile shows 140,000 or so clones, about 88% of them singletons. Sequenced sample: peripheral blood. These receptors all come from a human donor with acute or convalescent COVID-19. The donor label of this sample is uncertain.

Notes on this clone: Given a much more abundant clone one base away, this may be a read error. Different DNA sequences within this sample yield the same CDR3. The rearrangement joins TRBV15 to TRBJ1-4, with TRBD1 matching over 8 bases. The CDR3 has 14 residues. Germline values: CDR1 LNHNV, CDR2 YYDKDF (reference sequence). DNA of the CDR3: TGTGCCACCAGTAGAGGACAGGGAAATGAAAAACTGTTTTTT. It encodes CATSRGQGNEKLFF.

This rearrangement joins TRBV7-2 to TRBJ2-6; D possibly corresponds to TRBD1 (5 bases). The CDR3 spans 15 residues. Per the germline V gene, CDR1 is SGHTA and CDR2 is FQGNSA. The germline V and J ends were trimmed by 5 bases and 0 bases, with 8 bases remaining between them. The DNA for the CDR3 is TGTGCCAGCAGCCCCCAGGGCTCTGGGGCCAACGTCCTGACTTTC. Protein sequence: CASSPQGSGANVLTF.

The CDR3 protein is CASSWGRTGDMNTEAFF. The CDR3 DNA reads as TGCGCCAGCAGCTGGGGCCGGACAGGTGATATGAACACTGAAGCTTTCTTT. The V and J genes are TRBV5-1 and TRBJ1-1, with 7 bases aligning to TRBD1. V gave up 3 bases and J gave up 0 bases; unmatched junction bases: 11. CDR1 SGHRS and CDR2 YFSETQ come from the germline V gene. The CDR3 has 17 residues.

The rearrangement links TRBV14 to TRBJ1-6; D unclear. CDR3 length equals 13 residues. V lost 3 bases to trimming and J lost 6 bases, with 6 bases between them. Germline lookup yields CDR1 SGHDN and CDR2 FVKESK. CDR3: CASSQELNSPLHF. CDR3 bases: TGTGCCAGCAGCCAGGAGCTTAATTCACCCCTCCACTTT.

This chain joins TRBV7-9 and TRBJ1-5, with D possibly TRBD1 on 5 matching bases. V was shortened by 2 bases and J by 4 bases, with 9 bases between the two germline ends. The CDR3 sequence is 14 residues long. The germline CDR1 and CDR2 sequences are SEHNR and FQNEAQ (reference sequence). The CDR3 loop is CASSLPGHNQPQHF. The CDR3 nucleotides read TGTGCCAGCAGCTTACCAGGGCATAATCAGCCCCAGCATTTT.

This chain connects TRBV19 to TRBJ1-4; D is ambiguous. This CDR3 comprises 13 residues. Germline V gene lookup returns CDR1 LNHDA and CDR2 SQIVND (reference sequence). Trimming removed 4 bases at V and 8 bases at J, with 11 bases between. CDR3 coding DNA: TGTGCCAGTAGTAAGTACGGCGGGGAAAAACTGTTTTTT. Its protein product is CASSKYGGEKLFF.

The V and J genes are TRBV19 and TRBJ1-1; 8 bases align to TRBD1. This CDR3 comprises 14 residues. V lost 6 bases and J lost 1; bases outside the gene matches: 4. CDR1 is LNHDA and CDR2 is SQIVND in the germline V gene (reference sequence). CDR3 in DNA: TGTGCCAGTAGCCGAGGACAGGGGAACACTGAAGCTTTCTTT. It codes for CASSRGQGNTEAFF.

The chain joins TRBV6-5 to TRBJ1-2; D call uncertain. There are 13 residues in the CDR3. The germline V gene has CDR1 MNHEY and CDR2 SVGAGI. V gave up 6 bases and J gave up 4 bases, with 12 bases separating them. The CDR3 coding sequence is TGTGCCAGCAGGAATTCGGAGGGCTATGGCTACACCTTC. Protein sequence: CASRNSEGYGYTF.

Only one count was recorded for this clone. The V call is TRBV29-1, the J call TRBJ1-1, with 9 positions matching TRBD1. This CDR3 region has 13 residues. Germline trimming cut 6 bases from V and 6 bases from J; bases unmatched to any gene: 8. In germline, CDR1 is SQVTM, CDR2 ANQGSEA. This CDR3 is CSVGDRVKPEAFF. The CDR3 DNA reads TGCAGCGTGGGGGACAGGGTGAAGCCTGAAGCTTTCTTT.

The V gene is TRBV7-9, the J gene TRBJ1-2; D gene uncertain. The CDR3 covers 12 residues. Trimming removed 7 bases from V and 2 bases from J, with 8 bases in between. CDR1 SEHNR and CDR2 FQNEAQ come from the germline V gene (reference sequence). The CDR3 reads CASNLENYGYTF. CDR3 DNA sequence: TGTGCCAGCAACTTGGAGAACTATGGCTACACCTTC.

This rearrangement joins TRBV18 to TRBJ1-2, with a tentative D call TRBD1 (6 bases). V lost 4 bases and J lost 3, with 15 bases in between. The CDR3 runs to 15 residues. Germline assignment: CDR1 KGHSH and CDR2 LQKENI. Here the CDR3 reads CASSQTAGVYYGYTF. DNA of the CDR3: TGTGCCAGCTCACAAACCGCAGGGGTTTACTATGGCTACACCTTC.

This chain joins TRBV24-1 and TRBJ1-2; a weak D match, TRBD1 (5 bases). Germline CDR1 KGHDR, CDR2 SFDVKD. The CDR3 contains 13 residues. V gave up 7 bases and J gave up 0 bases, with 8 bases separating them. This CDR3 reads CATSPTANYGYTF. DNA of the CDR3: TGTGCCACCAGCCCGACAGCTAACTATGGCTACACCTTC.

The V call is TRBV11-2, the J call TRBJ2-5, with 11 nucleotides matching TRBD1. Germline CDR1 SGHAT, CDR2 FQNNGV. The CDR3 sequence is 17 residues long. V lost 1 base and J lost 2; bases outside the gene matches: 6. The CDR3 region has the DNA TGTGCCAGCAGCTTAGGGGGGACAGGGGGGCCACAAGAGACCCAGTACTTC. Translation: CASSLGGTGGPQETQYF.

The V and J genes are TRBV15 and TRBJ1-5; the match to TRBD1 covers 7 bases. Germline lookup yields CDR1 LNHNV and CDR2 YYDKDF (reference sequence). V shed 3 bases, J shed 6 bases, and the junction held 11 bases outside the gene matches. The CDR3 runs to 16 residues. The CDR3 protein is CATSSPTGLDVQPQHF. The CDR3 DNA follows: TGTGCCACCAGCAGCCCGACAGGGTTGGATGTTCAGCCCCAGCATTTT.

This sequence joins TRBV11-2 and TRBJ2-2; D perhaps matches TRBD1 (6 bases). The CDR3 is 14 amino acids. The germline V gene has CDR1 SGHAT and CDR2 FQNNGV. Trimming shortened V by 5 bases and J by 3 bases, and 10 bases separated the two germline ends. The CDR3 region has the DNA TGTGCCAGCAGCCTACAGGGTTACACCGGGGAGCTGTTTTTT. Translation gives CASSLQGYTGELFF.

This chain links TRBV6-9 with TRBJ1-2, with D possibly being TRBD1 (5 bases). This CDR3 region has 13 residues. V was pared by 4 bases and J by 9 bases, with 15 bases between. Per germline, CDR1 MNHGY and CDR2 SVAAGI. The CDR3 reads CASSSQVPLSYTF. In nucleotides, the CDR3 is TGTGCCAGCAGTTCACAGGTTCCCCTTAGCTACACCTTC.

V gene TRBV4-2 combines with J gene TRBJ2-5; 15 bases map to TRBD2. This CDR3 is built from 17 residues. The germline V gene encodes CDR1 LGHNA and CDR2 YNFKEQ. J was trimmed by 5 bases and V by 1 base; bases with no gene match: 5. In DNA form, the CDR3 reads TGTGCCAGCAGCCAAGGGACTAGCGGGAGGGCCGGGGAGACCCAGTACTTC. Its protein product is CASSQGTSGRAGETQYF.

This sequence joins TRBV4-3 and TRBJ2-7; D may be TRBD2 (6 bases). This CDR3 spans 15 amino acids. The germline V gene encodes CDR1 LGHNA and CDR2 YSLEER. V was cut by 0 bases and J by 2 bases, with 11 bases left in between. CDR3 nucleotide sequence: TGCGCCAGCAGCCAAGACCGGGACTTAGCCTACGAGCAGTACTTC. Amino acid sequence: CASSQDRDLAYEQYF.

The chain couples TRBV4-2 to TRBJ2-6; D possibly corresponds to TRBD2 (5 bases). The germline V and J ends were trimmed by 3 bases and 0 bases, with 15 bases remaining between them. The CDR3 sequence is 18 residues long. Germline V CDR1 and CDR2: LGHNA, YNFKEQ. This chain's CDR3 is CASSQRAGINSGANVLTF. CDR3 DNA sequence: TGTGCCAGCAGCCAGAGGGCAGGAATCAACTCTGGGGCCAACGTCCTGACTTTC.

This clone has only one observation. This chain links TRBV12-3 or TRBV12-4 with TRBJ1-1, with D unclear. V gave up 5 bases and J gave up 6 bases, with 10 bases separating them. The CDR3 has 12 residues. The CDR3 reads CASSRGRPEAFF. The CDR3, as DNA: TGTGCCAGCAGTAGAGGTCGGCCTGAAGCTTTCTTT.

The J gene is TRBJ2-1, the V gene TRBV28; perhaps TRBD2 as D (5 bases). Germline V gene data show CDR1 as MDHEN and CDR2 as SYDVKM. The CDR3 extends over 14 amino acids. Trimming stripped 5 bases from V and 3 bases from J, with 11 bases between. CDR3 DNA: TGTGCCAGCAGTGTGGACGGGGACTACAATGAGCAGTTCTTC. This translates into CASSVDGDYNEQFF.

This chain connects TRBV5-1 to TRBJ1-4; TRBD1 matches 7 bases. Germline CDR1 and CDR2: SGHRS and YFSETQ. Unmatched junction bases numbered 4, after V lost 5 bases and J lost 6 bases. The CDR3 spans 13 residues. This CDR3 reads CASSSTGDEKLFF. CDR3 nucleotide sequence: TGCGCCAGCAGTTCAACAGGGGATGAAAAACTGTTTTTT.

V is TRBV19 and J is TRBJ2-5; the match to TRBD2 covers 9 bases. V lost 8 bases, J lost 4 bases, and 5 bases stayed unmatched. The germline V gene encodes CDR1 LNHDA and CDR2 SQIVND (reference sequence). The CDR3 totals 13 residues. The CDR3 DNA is TGTGCCAGTGCGATGCGGGGGGGAGAGACCCAGTACTTC. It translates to CASAMRGGETQYF.

This CDR3 reads CASSLQLAALSYNEQFF. As DNA, the CDR3 is TGCGCCAGCAGCCTACAACTAGCGGCCCTTTCCTACAATGAGCAGTTCTTC. This chain connects TRBV5-1 to TRBJ2-1; 8 positions agree with TRBD2. The germline CDR1 and CDR2 sequences are SGHRS and YFSETQ. The junction had 10 bases not matched to a gene; V was cut back by 4 bases and J by 1 base. The CDR3 runs to 17 residues. The whole variable domain, remainder taken from reference TRBV5-1 and TRBJ2-1, is KAGVTQTPRYLIKTRGQQVTLSCSPISGHRSVSWYQQTPGQGLQFLFEYFSETQRNKGNFPGRFSGRQFSNSRSEMNVSTLELGDSALYLCASSLQLAALSYNEQFFGPGTRLTVL.

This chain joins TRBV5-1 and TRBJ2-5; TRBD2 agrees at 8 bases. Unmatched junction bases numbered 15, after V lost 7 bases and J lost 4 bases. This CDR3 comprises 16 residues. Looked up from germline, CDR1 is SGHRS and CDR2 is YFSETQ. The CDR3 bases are TGCGCCAGCGGGCCGGGGGGGCGCTCGGGATTAGAGACCCAGTACTTC. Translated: CASGPGGRSGLETQYF.